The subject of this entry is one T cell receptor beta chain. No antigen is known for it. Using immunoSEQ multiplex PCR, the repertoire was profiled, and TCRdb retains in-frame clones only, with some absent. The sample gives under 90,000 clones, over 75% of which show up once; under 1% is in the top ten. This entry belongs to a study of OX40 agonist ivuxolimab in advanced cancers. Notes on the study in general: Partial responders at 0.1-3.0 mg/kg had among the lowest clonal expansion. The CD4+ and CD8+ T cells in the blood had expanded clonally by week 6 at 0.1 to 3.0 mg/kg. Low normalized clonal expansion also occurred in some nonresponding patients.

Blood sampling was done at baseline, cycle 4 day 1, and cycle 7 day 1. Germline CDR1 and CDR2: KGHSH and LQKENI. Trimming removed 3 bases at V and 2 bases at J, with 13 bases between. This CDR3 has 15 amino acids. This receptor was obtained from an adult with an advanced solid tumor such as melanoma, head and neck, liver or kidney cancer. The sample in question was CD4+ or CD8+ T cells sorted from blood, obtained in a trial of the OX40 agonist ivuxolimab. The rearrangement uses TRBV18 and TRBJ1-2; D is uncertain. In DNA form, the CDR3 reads TGTGCCAGCTCACCCTCTATAGACTTGAACTATGGCTACACCTTC. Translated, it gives CASSPSIDLNYGYTF.